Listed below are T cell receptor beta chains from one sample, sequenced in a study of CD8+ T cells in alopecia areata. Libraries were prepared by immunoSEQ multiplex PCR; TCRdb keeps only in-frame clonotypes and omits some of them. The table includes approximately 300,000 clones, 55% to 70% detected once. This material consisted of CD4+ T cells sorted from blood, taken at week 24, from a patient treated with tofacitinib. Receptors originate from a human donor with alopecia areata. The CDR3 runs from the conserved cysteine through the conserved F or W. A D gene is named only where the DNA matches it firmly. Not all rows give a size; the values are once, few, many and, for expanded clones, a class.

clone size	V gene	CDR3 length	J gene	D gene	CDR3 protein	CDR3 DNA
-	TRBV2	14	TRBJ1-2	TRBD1	CASSPDRGNYGYTF	TGTGCCAGCAGTCCCGACAGGGGCAACTATGGCTACACCTTC
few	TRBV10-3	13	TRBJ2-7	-	CAISERGPYEQYF	TGTGCCATCAGTGAAAGGGGTCCCTACGAGCAGTACTTC
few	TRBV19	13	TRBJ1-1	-	CAVNKSMNTEAFF	TGTGCCGTAAATAAGAGCATGAACACTGAAGCTTTCTTT
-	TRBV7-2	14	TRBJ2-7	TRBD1	CASSRTGLIYEQYF	TGTGCCAGCAGCCGGACAGGCCTCATCTACGAGCAGTACTTC
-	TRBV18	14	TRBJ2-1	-	CASSPPGSYNEQFF	TGTGCCAGCTCACCACCGGGCAGCTACAATGAGCAGTTCTTC
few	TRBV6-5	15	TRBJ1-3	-	CASSYSEGRGYTIYF	TGTGCCAGCAGTTACTCGGAGGGACGGGGTTACACCATATATTTT
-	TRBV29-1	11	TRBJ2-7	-	CSARVSYEQYF	TGCAGCGCTCGGGTCTCATACGAGCAGTACTTC
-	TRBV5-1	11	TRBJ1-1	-	CASSIETEAFF	TGCGCCAGCAGCATCGAAACTGAAGCTTTCTTT
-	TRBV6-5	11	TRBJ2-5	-	CASGREETQYF	TGTGCCAGCGGTAGGGAAGAGACCCAGTACTTC
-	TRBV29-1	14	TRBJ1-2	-	CSVAPRAKGYGYTF	TGCAGCGTAGCACCCAGGGCTAAGGGCTATGGCTACACCTTC
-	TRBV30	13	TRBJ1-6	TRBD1	CAYSGQGNSPLHF	TGTGCCTACTCGGGACAGGGAAATTCACCCCTCCACTTT
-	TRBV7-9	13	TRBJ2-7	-	CASSTEGTYEQYF	TGTGCCAGCAGCACGGAGGGAACCTACGAGCAGTACTTC
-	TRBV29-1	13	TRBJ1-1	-	CSVVLPRTEKAFF	TGCAGCGTTGTACTACCGCGGACAGAGAAAGCTTTCTTT
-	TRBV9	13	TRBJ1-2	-	CASSSTEPNGYTF	TGTGCCAGCAGCTCGACAGAACCCAATGGCTACACCTTC
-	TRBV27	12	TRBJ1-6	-	CASKGLGSPLHF	TGTGCCAGCAAGGGGTTGGGTTCACCCCTCCACTTT
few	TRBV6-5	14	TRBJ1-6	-	CASSGAGRNSPLHF	TGTGCCAGCTCGGGGGCAGGGCGTAATTCACCCCTCCACTTT
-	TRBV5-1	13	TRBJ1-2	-	CASSFSVNYGYTF	TGCGCCAGCAGCTTTAGCGTCAACTATGGCTACACCTTC
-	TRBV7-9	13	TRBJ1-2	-	CASSSLRRSGYTF	TGTGCCAGCAGCTCTTTAAGAAGGTCCGGCTACACCTTC
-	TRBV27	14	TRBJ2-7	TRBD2	CASGFIAGGYEQYF	TGTGCCAGCGGATTTATTGCGGGGGGCTACGAGCAGTACTTC
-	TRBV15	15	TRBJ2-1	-	CATSRDQLVNNEQFF	TGTGCCACCAGCAGAGATCAACTAGTCAACAATGAGCAGTTCTTC
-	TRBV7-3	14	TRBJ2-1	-	CASSPGSFYNEQFF	TGTGCCAGCAGCCCCGGGTCTTTCTACAATGAGCAGTTCTTC
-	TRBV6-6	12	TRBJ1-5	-	CASSFPDQPQHF	TGTGCCAGCAGTTTCCCTGATCAGCCCCAGCATTTT
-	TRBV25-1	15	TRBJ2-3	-	CASRLGAGVTDTQYF	TGTGCCAGCAGACTCGGGGCGGGTGTCACAGATACGCAGTATTTT
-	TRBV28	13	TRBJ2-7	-	CASSFLSSYEQYF	TGTGCCAGCAGTTTCCTCAGTTCCTACGAGCAGTACTTC
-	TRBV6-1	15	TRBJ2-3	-	CASSPRQAGTDTQYF	TGTGCCAGCAGTCCAAGACAGGCCGGCACAGATACGCAGTATTTT
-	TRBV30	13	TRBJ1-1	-	CAWSSHRDTEAFF	TGTGCCTGGAGTTCACACAGGGACACTGAAGCTTTCTTT
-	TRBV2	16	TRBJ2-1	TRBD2	CASSHGGLAGNNEQFF	TGTGCCAGCAGTCATGGCGGACTAGCGGGGAACAATGAGCAGTTCTTC
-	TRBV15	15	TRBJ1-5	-	CATSRDPYSNQPQHF	TGTGCCACCAGCAGGGATCCGTATAGCAATCAGCCCCAGCATTTT
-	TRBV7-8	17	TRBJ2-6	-	CASSRDRAWVGANVLTF	TGTGCCAGCAGCCGGGACCGCGCGTGGGTTGGGGCCAACGTCCTGACTTTC
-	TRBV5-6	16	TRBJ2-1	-	CASSLGQGHLFNEQFF	TGTGCCAGCAGCTTGGGTCAAGGACACCTTTTCAATGAGCAGTTCTTC
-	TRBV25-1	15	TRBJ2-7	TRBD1	CASSDGQGASYEQYF	TGTGCCAGCAGTGACGGACAGGGGGCCTCCTACGAGCAGTACTTC
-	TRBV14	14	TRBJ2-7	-	CASSPLQSSYEQYF	TGTGCCAGCAGCCCCCTACAGAGCTCCTACGAGCAGTACTTC
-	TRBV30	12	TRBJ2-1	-	CAWSFSGNEQFF	TGTGCCTGGAGTTTCTCGGGGAATGAGCAGTTCTTC
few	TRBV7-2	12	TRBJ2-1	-	CASSLQGFEQFF	TGTGCCAGCAGCTTACAAGGATTTGAGCAGTTCTTC
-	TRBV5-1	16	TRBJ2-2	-	CASSLAVRAATGELFF	TGCGCCAGCAGCTTGGCGGTCAGGGCTGCCACCGGGGAGCTGTTTTTT
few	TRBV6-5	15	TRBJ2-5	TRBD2	CASLRSGGARETQYF	TGTGCCAGCCTTCGGAGCGGGGGGGCAAGAGAGACCCAGTACTTC
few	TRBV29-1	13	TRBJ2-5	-	CSVGRGTGETQYF	TGCAGCGTCGGAAGGGGGACGGGGGAGACCCAGTACTTC
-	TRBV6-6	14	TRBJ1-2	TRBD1	CASRDPTGNYGYTF	TGTGCCAGCAGGGACCCGACAGGGAACTATGGCTACACCTTC
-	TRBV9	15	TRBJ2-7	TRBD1	CASSADRGGSYEQYF	TGTGCCAGCAGCGCCGACAGGGGGGGATCCTACGAGCAGTACTTC
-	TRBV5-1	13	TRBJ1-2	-	CASSLNRDVDYTF	TGCGCCAGCAGCCTGAATAGGGACGTAGACTACACCTTC
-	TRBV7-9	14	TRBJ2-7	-	CASSSGTSSDEQYF	TGTGCCAGCAGCTCCGGTACTAGCTCCGACGAGCAGTACTTC
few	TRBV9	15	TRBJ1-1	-	CASRSSERPNTEAFF	TGTGCCAGCAGGAGCAGTGAGAGACCGAACACTGAAGCTTTCTTT
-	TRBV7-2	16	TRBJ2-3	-	CASSLTRGLGGDTQYF	TGTGCCAGCAGCTTAACTCGGGGGCTAGGGGGAGATACGCAGTATTTT